The sequence of this T cell receptor beta chain was determined in a study of early T cells in non-severe SARS-CoV-2 infection. As for the study in general: Sequencing targeted bulk RNA from unsorted whole blood, leaving chains unpaired.

Unique molecular identifiers (one per individual cDNA molecule) were attached. In TCRdb, the 5' RACE reads were re-called with MiXCR into one record per CDR3 protein. The sample lists 95,000 to 100,000 distinct CDR3 sequences, 13% occurring once. Sequenced input: whole blood. This TCR was recovered from an adult who was a healthcare worker with PCR-confirmed SARS-CoV-2 infection or an uninfected control (not recorded which).

CDR3 DNA sequence: TGTGCCAGCATCGTGGGTAGCGGCGAGCAGTACTTC. It codes for CASIVGSGEQYF. The chain employs TRBV2 and TRBJ2-7, with D perhaps TRBD2 (6 bases). Germline CDR1 SNHLY, CDR2 FYNNEI. V lost 7 bases, J lost 6 bases, and 13 bases lay in between. The CDR3 sequence is 12 residues long.